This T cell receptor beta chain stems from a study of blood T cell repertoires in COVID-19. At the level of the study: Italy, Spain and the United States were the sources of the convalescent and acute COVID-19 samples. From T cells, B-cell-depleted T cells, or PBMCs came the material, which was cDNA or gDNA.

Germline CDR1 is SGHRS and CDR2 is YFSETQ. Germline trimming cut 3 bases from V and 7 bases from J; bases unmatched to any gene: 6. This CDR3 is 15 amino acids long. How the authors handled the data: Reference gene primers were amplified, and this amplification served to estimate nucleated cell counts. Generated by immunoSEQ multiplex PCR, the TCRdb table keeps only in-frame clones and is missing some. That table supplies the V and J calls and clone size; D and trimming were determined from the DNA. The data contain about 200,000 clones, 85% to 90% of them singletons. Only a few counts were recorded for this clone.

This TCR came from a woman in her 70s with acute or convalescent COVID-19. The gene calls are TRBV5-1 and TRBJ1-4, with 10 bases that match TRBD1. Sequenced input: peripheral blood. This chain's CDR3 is CASSSGQGDFEKLFF. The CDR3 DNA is TGCGCCAGCAGCTCCGGACAGGGGGATTTTGAAAAACTGTTTTTT.